This T cell receptor (beta chain) was obtained from a study of neurological immune-mediated disorders. TCRdb recomputed calls from the 5' RACE reads with MiXCR, one row per CDR3 protein. The profile shows tens of thousands of distinct CDR3 sequences, approximately 5.4% of them singletons. Ten or more counts support this clonotype. Germline V CDR1 and CDR2: DFQATT, SNEGSKA (reference sequence). The V end was cut by 5 bases, the J end by 6 bases, with 22 bases between. This CDR3 region has 16 residues. V is TRBV20-1 and J is TRBJ2-2; D might be TRBD2 (6 bases). Specimen: CD4+ T cells from blood. This TCR came from a woman aged 45-59 years in good health. CDR3 sequence reads: CSAVDGGKGPAGELFF. CDR3 DNA sequence: TGCAGTGCTGTCGATGGCGGGAAGGGTCCAGCCGGGGAGCTGTTTTTT.